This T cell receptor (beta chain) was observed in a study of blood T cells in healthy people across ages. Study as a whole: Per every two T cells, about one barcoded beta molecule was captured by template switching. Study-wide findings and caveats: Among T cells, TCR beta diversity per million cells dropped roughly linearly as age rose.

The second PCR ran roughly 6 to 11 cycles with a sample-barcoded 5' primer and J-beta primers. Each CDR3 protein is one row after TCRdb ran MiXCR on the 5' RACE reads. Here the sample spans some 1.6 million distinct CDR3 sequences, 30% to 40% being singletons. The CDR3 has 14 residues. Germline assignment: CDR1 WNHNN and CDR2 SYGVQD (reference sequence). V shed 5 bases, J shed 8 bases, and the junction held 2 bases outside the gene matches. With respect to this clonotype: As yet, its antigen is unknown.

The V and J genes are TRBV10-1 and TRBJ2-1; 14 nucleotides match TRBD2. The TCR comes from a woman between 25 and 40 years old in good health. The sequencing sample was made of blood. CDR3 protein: CASSPTSGRDEQFF. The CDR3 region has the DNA TGCGCCAGCAGTCCGACTAGCGGGAGGGATGAGCAGTTCTTC.